The 16 T cell receptor beta chains below all came from one sample that was sequenced in a study of cytomegalovirus exposure and HLA in healthy donors (dated by TCRdb to 2016 to 2017). Library construction relied on the immunoSEQ multiplex PCR assay. A mixture of 60 forward primers for TCR Vbeta segments and 13 reverse primers for TCR Jbeta segments was used in the multiplex PCR. TCRdb obtained this table from immuneACCESS and retained in-frame rearrangements with V and J assigned. These tables miss some clones; where compared with another copy, unresolved V genes account for less than half of the shortfall, and the remainder is unexplained. This sample holds about 120,000 clones; over 65% were observed only once. The ten largest make up nearly 2.5% of the sample. Input material: PBMCs. These TCRs come from a woman aged 18-29 years in good health and CMV-seronegative.

Only one count was recorded for this clone. This chain joins TRBV7-9 and TRBJ1-4, with TRBD1 matching over 10 bases. CDR3 length: 15 residues. V lost 3 bases to trimming and J lost 8 bases; unmatched junction nucleotides: 6. Germline V gene lookup returns CDR1 SEHNR and CDR2 FQNEAQ (reference sequence). For the CDR3, the DNA is TGTGCCAGCAGCTTTCGGGACAGGGGCAGGGAAAAACTGTTTTTT. Amino acid sequence: CASSFRDRGREKLFF.

V gene TRBV9 combines with J gene TRBJ2-2; TRBD1 matches 8 bases. Germline values: CDR1 SGDLS, CDR2 YYNGEE. With 4 bases clipped from V and 5 bases from J, the junction kept 10 bases outside the gene matches. This CDR3 comprises 16 residues. The CDR3 spells CASSPSSRGPTGELFF. Written as DNA, the CDR3 is TGTGCCAGCAGCCCCTCCTCCAGGGGGCCAACCGGGGAGCTGTTTTTT.

V and J are TRBV13 and TRBJ1-4, with TRBD1 matching 7 bases. Per the germline V gene, CDR1 is PRHDT and CDR2 is FYEKMQ (reference sequence). With 5 bases clipped from V and 8 bases from J, the junction kept 8 bases outside the gene matches. The CDR3 is made up of 14 amino acids. The CDR3 loop is CASSHRGRGEKLFF. As DNA, the CDR3 is TGTGCCAGCAGCCACAGGGGTCGGGGCGAAAAACTGTTTTTT.

This chain uses TRBV5-1 with TRBJ2-3; D gene unclear. Germline-derived CDR1 and CDR2 are SGHRS and YFSETQ. V lost 6 bases and J 0 bases, leaving 11 bases between the germline ends. This CDR3 region has 14 residues. In DNA form, the CDR3 reads TGCGCCAGCACCTCCCAGTCAAGCACAGATACGCAGTATTTT. It is translated as CASTSQSSTDTQYF.

V and J are TRBV7-2 and TRBJ1-6; a possible D gene is TRBD1 (6 bases). Trimming stripped 4 bases from V and 8 bases from J, with 15 bases between. The germline gives CDR1 SGHTA, CDR2 FQGNSA. The CDR3 sequence is 15 residues long. CDR3 amino acids: CASSSDSARDSPLHF. CDR3 sequence (DNA): TGTGCCAGCAGCTCGGACAGCGCGAGGGATTCACCCCTCCACTTT. Using reference TRBV7-2 and TRBJ1-6 for the parts outside the CDR3, the full variable domain is GAGVSQSPSNKVTEKGKDVELRCDPISGHTALYWYRQSLGQGLEFLIYFQGNSAPDKSGLPSDRFSAERTGGSVSTLTIQRTQQEDSAVYLCASSSDSARDSPLHFGNGTRLTVT.

The chain combines TRBV5-4 with TRBJ1-1, with D possibly being TRBD1 (6 bases). The CDR3 is 16 amino acids. The germline V and J ends were trimmed by 0 bases and 4 bases, with 16 bases remaining between them. From germline, CDR1 is SGHNT and CDR2 YYREEE (reference sequence). CDR3 sequence: CASSLGGGGGRTEAFF. The CDR3 DNA is TGTGCCAGCAGCTTGGGCGGGGGCGGGGGCCGCACTGAAGCTTTCTTT.

The gene calls are TRBV5-1 and TRBJ2-2, with D unresolved. The CDR3 covers 14 residues. CDR1 SGHRS and CDR2 YFSETQ come from the germline V gene. V lost 1 base to trimming and J lost 1 base, with 5 bases between them. The DNA for the CDR3 is TGCGCCAGCAGCTTGACTGAGAACACCGGGGAGCTGTTTTTT. Its translation is CASSLTENTGELFF.

J is TRBJ2-2 and V is TRBV19; 11 bases align to TRBD2. Germline CDR1 LNHDA, CDR2 SQIVND (reference sequence). The CDR3 loop spans 18 amino acids. The junction had 17 bases not matched to a gene; V was cut back by 10 bases and J by 4 bases. The DNA for the CDR3 is TGTGCCACTTATAAAGGGCTAGCGGGAGGTTCGAGCACCGGGGAGCTGTTTTTT. Encoded protein: CATYKGLAGGSSTGELFF.

The chain couples TRBV14 to TRBJ1-1; no firm D call. Per the germline V gene, CDR1 is SGHDN and CDR2 is FVKESK. The V end was cut by 4 bases, the J end by 0 bases, with 6 bases between. The CDR3 sequence is 13 residues long. This CDR3 is CASSPNMNTEAFF. The CDR3 region has the DNA TGTGCCAGCAGCCCCAACATGAACACTGAAGCTTTCTTT.

The chain uses TRBV6-4 and TRBJ1-5; D not resolved. The CDR3 runs 15 residues. Germline CDR1 MRHNA, CDR2 SNTAGT. V lost 3 bases to trimming and J lost 0 bases, with 9 bases between them. CDR3 in amino acids: CASSESPGSNQPQHF. The DNA of the CDR3 is TGTGCCAGCAGTGAAAGCCCCGGTAGCAATCAGCCCCAGCATTTT.

This rearrangement joins TRBV27 to TRBJ2-2; perhaps TRBD1 as D (6 bases). The CDR3 contains 15 residues. V lost 2 bases and J 5 bases, leaving 12 bases between the germline ends. Germline assignment: CDR1 MNHEY and CDR2 SMNVEV (reference sequence). The CDR3 region is CASSLRQGWTGELFF. The CDR3 bases are TGTGCCAGCAGTTTAAGGCAGGGGTGGACCGGGGAGCTGTTTTTT.

In regard to this clone: Other DNA sequences in this sample translate to the same CDR3. The chain employs TRBV18 and TRBJ1-1; 9 bases align to TRBD1. Per the germline V gene, CDR1 is KGHSH and CDR2 is LQKENI. This CDR3 has 15 amino acids. The ends lost 2 bases at V and 1 base at J; junction bases unmatched: 2. The CDR3 spells CASSPRTGENTEAFF. CDR3 bases: TGTGCCAGCTCACCAAGGACAGGGGAGAACACTGAAGCTTTCTTT. The full variable domain, completed using reference TRBV18 and TRBJ1-1, is NAGVMQNPRHLVRRRGQEARLRCSPMKGHSHVYWYRQLPEEGLKFMVYLQKENIIDESGMPKERFSAEFPKEGPSILRIQQVVRGDSAAYFCASSPRTGENTEAFFGQGTRLTVV.

Here the CDR3 reads CASSLARGQGNEQFF. CDR3 nucleotides: TGTGCCAGCAGCTTAGCGCGGGGACAGGGCAATGAGCAGTTCTTC. The chain links TRBV7-2 to TRBJ2-1; 9 bases map to TRBD1. The CDR3 contains 15 residues. Trimming removed 0 bases from V and 6 bases from J; junction bases left unmatched: 3. CDR1 SGHTA and CDR2 FQGNSA come from the germline V gene. The variable domain in full, with the rest retrieved from reference TRBV7-2 and TRBJ2-1, is GAGVSQSPSNKVTEKGKDVELRCDPISGHTALYWYRQSLGQGLEFLIYFQGNSAPDKSGLPSDRFSAERTGGSVSTLTIQRTQQEDSAVYLCASSLARGQGNEQFFGPGTRLTVL.

The chain combines TRBV28 with TRBJ2-6; D remains ambiguous. Germline lookup yields CDR1 MDHEN and CDR2 SYDVKM. CDR3 length: 16 residues. The germline V and J ends were trimmed by 5 bases and 1 base, with 12 bases remaining between them. The CDR3 coding sequence is TGTGCCAGCAGTCCGACCCGACATTCTGGGGCCAACGTCCTGACTTTC. It is translated as CASSPTRHSGANVLTF. The variable domain in full, completed from reference TRBV28 and TRBJ2-6, reads DVKVTQSSRYLVKRTGEKVFLECVQDMDHENMFWYRQDPGLGLRLIYFSYDVKMKEKGDIPEGYSVSREKKERFSLILESASTNQTSMYLCASSPTRHSGANVLTFGAGSRLTVL.

This clone occurred once. At one end the junction does not follow the germline gene, possibly because of a read error. The rearrangement joins TRBV7-7 to TRBJ2-3; 9 bases fit TRBD1. This CDR3 has 14 amino acids. Germline lookup yields CDR1 SSHAT and CDR2 FNYEAQ (reference sequence). This CDR3 reads CASSLGQGRDTQYF. Written as DNA, the CDR3 is TGTGCTAGCAGCTTAGGACAGGGGAGGGATACGCAGTATTTT.

The rearrangement joins TRBV4-1 to TRBJ2-3, with 8 bases aligning to TRBD2. V lost 3 bases and J lost 6; bases outside the gene matches: 5. Germline V gene data show CDR1 as MGHRA and CDR2 as YSYEKL. This CDR3 region has 14 residues. The CDR3, as DNA: TGCGCCAGCAGCCACGGGACTAGGAGGGATACGCAGTATTTT. Translating gives CASSHGTRRDTQYF.